This note documents a single T cell receptor (beta chain) sequence. Its antigen is unknown. No much larger clonotype is one base removed from it; base qualities were not supplied. The sample is drawn from a study of blood T cell repertoires in COVID-19 (TCRdb year 2020). The study in broad terms: Samples from collaborators originated in the United States, Italy and Spain and spanned both the acute and convalescent phases of COVID-19. Nearly every sample came with metadata listing a de-identified subject ID, COVID-19 status, age in years and sex. HLA class I and class II types, where available, came from metadata supplied by the sample provider rather than from assay-based typing. The material from the prospective study consisted of cDNA or gDNA derived from T cells, B-cell-depleted T cells, or PBMCs. The dataset comprised deeply sampled blood TCRbeta repertoires from subjects exposed to, actively infected with, or recovered from COVID-19. The samples were drawn from two sources: the first 160 participants of the ongoing ImmuneRACE study, and 1,200 or so subjects contributed by 6 global collaborators. The repertoires were released in a freely available public database meant as a resource for research on the immune response to SARS-CoV-2. General study outcomes and caveats: Clinical and demographic metadata were provided uncurated, with the amount varying by source and participant.

TCRbeta CDR3 regions were amplified from genomic DNA by means of the immunoSEQ Assay, a bias-controlled multiplex PCR. The study's own analysis went as follows. Within the assay, amplification of reference gene primers was used to estimate how many nucleated cells each sample contained. To quantify the absolute abundance of each unique TCRbeta CDR3 rearrangement, sequence reads were collapsed and filtered. For each sample, productive Simpson clonality was calculated as the square root of Simpson's diversity index across productive rearrangements. Sourced from immuneACCESS, this table was stored by TCRdb with only in-frame sequences that have V and J called. A share of the clones is absent; for the studies checked, an unresolved V gene accounts for under half, and the remainder has no known explanation. That table is the source of V, J and clone size, and D and trimming were worked out from the DNA. The sample data list about 210,000 clones, and 75% to 85% of these were observed just once. The ten most abundant clones make up 5.2% of the sample.

In Seattle, one collaborating source enrolled patients while the infection was active and tracked those patients longitudinally over the course of disease. Whole blood was collected in K2EDTA tubes by collaborating institutions according to the institutions' own protocols. For TCRbeta analysis, collaborators shipped samples as frozen whole blood, isolated PBMCs, or DNA extracted from either of those sample types. Deletion took 0 bases off V and 4 bases off J, with a span of 10 bases between the germline ends. From a lookup of the germline V gene, CDR1 and CDR2 are SGHRS and YFSETQ. Inclusive of the bounding cysteine and phenylalanine, the CDR3 is 14 residues long. Just the 42-base CDR3 DNA is kept, in frame starting at base 1.

The chain is encoded by TRBV5-1 joined to TRBJ2-5; a confident D gene designation cannot be given. This TCR was recovered from a woman aged 65 to 85 with COVID-19, enrolled during active disease. Sequencing was carried out using peripheral blood. The encoded CDR3 is CASSLANIRETQYF. The nucleotide sequence reads as follows: TGCGCCAGCAGCTTGGCTAATATAAGAGAGACCCAGTACTTC.